A single sample is the source of the 9 T cell receptor beta chains below, sequenced in a study of T cell repertoires in cytomegalovirus infection. These receptors' antigens are unknown. TCRdb processed the reads anew with MiXCR; each CDR3 protein has one entry. The table includes fewer than 950,000 distinct CDR3 sequences, 32% detected once. This specimen consisted of cultured CD8+ T cells from PBMCs, obtained from culture after CMV antigen stimulation. Every receptor here comes from a human donor in good health (CMV status not recorded). Some clones in this sample may be carry-over from other donors' samples.

This clonotype was seen a handful of times. The chain carries TRBV7-9 and TRBJ2-1; 7 bases line up with TRBD1. Looked up from germline, CDR1 is SEHNR and CDR2 is FQNEAQ (reference sequence). V lost 4 bases, J lost 0 bases, and 15 bases stayed unmatched. CDR3 length equals 19 residues. The CDR3 protein is CASSSPLTGSPSSYNEQFF. DNA for the CDR3: TGTGCCAGCAGCTCCCCACTGACAGGGAGTCCCAGCTCCTACAATGAGCAGTTCTTC.

The chain recombines TRBV7-6 with TRBJ1-2; D gene uncertain. CDR1 and CDR2 from the germline V gene are SGHVS and FNYEAQ. CDR3 length: 15 amino acids. V was cut by 5 bases and J by 0 bases, with 13 bases left in between. CDR3 in amino acids: CASSPSPGANYGYTF. DNA of the CDR3: TGTGCCAGCAGCCCCTCCCCGGGAGCTAACTATGGCTACACCTTC.

Remarks on this clonotype: A much more abundant neighbour one base away suggests this may be a read error. The V and J genes are TRBV7-8 and TRBJ2-2, with D perhaps matching TRBD2 (6 bases). The CDR3 has 15 amino acids. Looked up from germline, CDR1 is SGHVS and CDR2 is FQNEAQ. DNA for the CDR3: TGTGCCACCAGCTTAAGGGACTTGAACACCGGGGAGCTGTTTTTT. This sequence encodes CATSLRDLNTGELFF. The entire variable domain, with the rest obtained from reference TRBV7-8 and TRBJ2-2, is as follows: GAGVSQSPRYKVAKRGQDVALRCDPISGHVSLFWYQQALGQGPEFLTYFQNEAQLDKSGLPSDRFFAERPEGSVSTLKIQRTQQEDSAVYLCATSLRDLNTGELFFGEGSRLTVL.

V gene TRBV6-2 or TRBV6-3 combines with J gene TRBJ2-7; 9 nucleotides line up with TRBD1. The CDR3 is 17 amino acids. With V trimmed by 0 bases and J by 3 bases, 9 bases remained unmatched. Per the germline V gene, CDR1 is MNHEY and CDR2 is SVGEGT. The DNA of the CDR3 is TGTGCCAGCAGTTACTCGCTGGACAGGGGATTTTTCTACGAGCAGTACTTC. Protein: CASSYSLDRGFFYEQYF.

The V call is TRBV19, the J call TRBJ1-1; D unresolved. The length of the CDR3 is 12 residues. In germline, CDR1 is LNHDA, CDR2 SQIVND (reference sequence). V was cut by 9 bases and J by 9 bases, with 17 bases left in between. Here the CDR3 reads CASFGVWAQAFF. The DNA for the CDR3 is TGTGCCAGCTTCGGGGTGTGGGCCCAAGCTTTCTTT. Drawing the rest from reference TRBV19 and TRBJ1-1, the complete variable domain is DGGITQSPKYLFRKEGQNVTLSCEQNLNHDAMYWYRQDPGQGLRLIYYSQIVNDFQKGDIAEGYSVSREKKESFPLTVTSAQKNPTAFYLCASFGVWAQAFFGQGTRLTVV.

This clonotype was observed a handful of times. The chain has TRBV28 and TRBJ2-7, with D uncertain. Germline V gene lookup returns CDR1 MDHEN and CDR2 SYDVKM. The length of the CDR3 is 12 residues. Trimming pared 8 bases from V and 2 bases from J, leaving 10 bases between. The CDR3 sequence is CASGHKTYEQYV. The CDR3 region has the DNA TGTGCCAGCGGCCACAAAACCTACGAGCAGTACGTC.

This chain uses TRBV27 with TRBJ2-1, with no clear D. The CDR3 totals 13 residues. Germline V gene lookup returns CDR1 MNHEY and CDR2 SMNVEV (reference sequence). The V and J ends lost 3 bases and 5 bases respectively, with 8 bases between them. CDR3 DNA: TGTGCCAGCAGTTTGGCGGCGAACAATGAGCAGTTCTTC. This gives the protein CASSLAANNEQFF.

This clonotype was counted many times. V is TRBV7-2 and J is TRBJ2-1; 8 nucleotides line up with TRBD2. Germline-derived CDR1 and CDR2 are SGHTA and FQGNSA. The V gene end was trimmed by 10 bases and the J gene end by 5 bases; junction bases not matched to a gene: 7. This CDR3 has 13 amino acids. The CDR3 region has the DNA TGTGCCATCTCAGCGGGGGAAAACAATGAGCAGTTCTTC. It encodes CAISAGENNEQFF.

There are a few counts of this clonotype. The rearrangement uses TRBV27 and TRBJ2-7, with D hard to call. Germline loops: CDR1 MNHEY, CDR2 SMNVEV (reference sequence). The CDR3 spans 14 residues. The V end lost 3 bases, the J end lost 2 bases, and 11 bases lay between the germline ends. The CDR3 reads CASSFFTGPYEQYF. The CDR3 bases are TGTGCCAGCAGTTTCTTCACCGGACCCTACGAGCAGTACTTC.